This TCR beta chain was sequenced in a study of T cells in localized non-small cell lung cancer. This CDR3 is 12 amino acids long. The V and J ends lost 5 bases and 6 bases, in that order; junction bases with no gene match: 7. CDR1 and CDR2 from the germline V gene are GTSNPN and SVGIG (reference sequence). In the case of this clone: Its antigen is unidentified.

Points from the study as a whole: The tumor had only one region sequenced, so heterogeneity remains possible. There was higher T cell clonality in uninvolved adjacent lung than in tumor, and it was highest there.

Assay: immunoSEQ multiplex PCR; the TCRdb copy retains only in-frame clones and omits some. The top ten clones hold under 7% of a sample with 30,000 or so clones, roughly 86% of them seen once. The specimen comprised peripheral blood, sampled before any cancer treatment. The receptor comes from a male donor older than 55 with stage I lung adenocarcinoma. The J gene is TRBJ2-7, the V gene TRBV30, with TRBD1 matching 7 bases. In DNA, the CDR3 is TGTGCCTGGGGTTTCACAGGGGCCGAGCAGTACTTC. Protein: CAWGFTGAEQYF. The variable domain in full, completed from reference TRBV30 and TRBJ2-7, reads SQTIHQWPATLVQPVGSPLSLECTVEGTSNPNLYWYRQAAGRGLQLLFYSVGIGQISSEVPQNLSASRPQDRQFILSSKKLLLSDSGFYLCAWGFTGAEQYFGPGTRLTVT.